The sequence of this T cell receptor (beta chain) was determined in a study of beta chain features in type 1 diabetes. CDR1 and CDR2 (germline): SGHTA, FQGTGA. The CDR3 has 18 amino acids. Germline trimming cut 2 bases from V and 3 bases from J; bases unmatched to any gene: 11. About this clone: Its specificity is not known.

Cells sorted by CD45RO/CCR7/CD25/CD127/CD95/CD27 comprised CD4+ naive, central memory, regulatory and stem cell-like memory cells. Investigators reverse transcribed all isolated RNA, so they sequenced expressed TCRB transcripts. TCRdb's copy holds only in-frame clones and misses some; the assay was immunoSEQ multiplex PCR. In the table there are about half a million clones, about an eighth of which are singletons. Regarding the study as a whole: A moderate, significant TCRB CDR3 shortening appeared in type 1 diabetes across four CD4+ subsets. Within patients, naive, central memory and Treg TCRB repertoires seemed more similar than within healthy donors.

This sequence was found in a woman aged 18-29 years in good health. The sequenced material came from naive CD4+ T cells from blood. The rearrangement uses TRBV7-3 and TRBJ1-5; 9 nucleotides align to TRBD1. The CDR3 is CASSLLLGQGSPNQPQHF. CDR3 bases: TGTGCCAGCAGCTTACTATTGGGACAGGGTTCCCCCAATCAGCCCCAGCATTTT.